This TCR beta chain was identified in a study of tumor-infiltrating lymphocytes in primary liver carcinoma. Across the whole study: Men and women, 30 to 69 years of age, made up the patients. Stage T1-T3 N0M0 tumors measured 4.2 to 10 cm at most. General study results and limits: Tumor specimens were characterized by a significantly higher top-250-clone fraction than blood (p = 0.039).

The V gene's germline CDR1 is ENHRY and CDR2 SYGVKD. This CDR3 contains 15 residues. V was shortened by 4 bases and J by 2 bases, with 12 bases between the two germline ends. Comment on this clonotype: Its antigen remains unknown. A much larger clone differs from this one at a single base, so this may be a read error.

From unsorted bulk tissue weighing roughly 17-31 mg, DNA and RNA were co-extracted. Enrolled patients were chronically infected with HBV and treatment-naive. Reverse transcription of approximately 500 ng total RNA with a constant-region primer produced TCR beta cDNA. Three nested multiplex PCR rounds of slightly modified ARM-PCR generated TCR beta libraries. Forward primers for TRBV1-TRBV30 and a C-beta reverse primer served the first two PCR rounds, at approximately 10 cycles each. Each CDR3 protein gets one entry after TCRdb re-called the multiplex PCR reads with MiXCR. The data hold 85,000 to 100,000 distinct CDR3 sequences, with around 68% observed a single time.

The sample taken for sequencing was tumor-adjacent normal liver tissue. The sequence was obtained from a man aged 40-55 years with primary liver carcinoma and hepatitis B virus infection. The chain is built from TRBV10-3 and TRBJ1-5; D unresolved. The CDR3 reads CAISGTGNGNQPQHF. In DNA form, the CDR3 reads TGTGCCATCAGTGGGACCGGGAATGGCAATCAGCCCCAGCATTTT.